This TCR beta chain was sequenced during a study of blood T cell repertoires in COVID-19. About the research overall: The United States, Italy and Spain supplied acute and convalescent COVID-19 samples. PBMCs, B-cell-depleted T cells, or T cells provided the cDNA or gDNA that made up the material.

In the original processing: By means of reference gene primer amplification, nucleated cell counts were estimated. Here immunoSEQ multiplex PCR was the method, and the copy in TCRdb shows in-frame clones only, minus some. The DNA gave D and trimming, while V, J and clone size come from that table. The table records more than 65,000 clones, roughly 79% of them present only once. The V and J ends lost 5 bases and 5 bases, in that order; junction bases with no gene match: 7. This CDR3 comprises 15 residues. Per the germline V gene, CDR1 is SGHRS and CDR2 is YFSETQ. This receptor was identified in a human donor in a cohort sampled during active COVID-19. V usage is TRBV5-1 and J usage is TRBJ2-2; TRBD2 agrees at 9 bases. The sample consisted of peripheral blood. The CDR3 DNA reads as TGCGCCAGCAGGGAAGCGGGAGGAGAGACCGGGGAGCTGTTTTTT. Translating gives CASREAGGETGELFF.